This TCR beta chain was profiled in a study of OX40 agonist ivuxolimab in advanced cancers. For this clone: No antigen is known for it.

This table comes from immunoSEQ multiplex PCR, and its TCRdb copy is limited to in-frame clones, with some not included. The table records about 77,000 clones, roughly 84% of them present only once. Trimming took off 0 bases at V and 2 bases at J, with 10 bases between the two ends. CDR3 length: 15 amino acids. Germline CDR1 SGHRS, CDR2 YFSETQ. Study conclusions and caveats: The antigens recognized by the expanded peripheral T cells, that is their antigen specificity, were not determined.

The clonotype comes from an adult with an advanced solid tumor such as melanoma, head and neck, liver or kidney cancer. This chain links TRBV5-1 with TRBJ2-3; possible D gene TRBD2, 7 bases. The sample consisted of CD4+ or CD8+ T cells sorted from blood, taken in a trial of the OX40 agonist ivuxolimab. DNA for the CDR3: TGCGCCAGCAGCTTGGAGGGGGGGTTCACAGATACGCAGTATTTT. Translated: CASSLEGGFTDTQYF.